The T cell receptor (beta chain) described here comes from a study of cytomegalovirus exposure and HLA in healthy donors. In the PCR, 60 Vbeta and 13 Jbeta primers were used. Some clones are missing from TCRdb's copy, which holds only in-frame ones; the method was immunoSEQ multiplex PCR. The data show 100,000 to 150,000 clones, approximately 78% seen once. The V gene's germline CDR1 is MDHEN and CDR2 SYDVKM. The germline V and J ends were trimmed by 5 bases and 4 bases, with 12 bases remaining between them. This CDR3 has 15 amino acids. V usage is TRBV28 and J usage is TRBJ2-6; no firm D call. Sequenced material: PBMCs. The TCR comes from a female donor in good health and CMV-seronegative. This CDR3 reads CASSKVQAGANVLTF. CDR3 in DNA: TGTGCCAGCAGTAAAGTCCAGGCAGGGGCCAACGTCCTGACTTTC.